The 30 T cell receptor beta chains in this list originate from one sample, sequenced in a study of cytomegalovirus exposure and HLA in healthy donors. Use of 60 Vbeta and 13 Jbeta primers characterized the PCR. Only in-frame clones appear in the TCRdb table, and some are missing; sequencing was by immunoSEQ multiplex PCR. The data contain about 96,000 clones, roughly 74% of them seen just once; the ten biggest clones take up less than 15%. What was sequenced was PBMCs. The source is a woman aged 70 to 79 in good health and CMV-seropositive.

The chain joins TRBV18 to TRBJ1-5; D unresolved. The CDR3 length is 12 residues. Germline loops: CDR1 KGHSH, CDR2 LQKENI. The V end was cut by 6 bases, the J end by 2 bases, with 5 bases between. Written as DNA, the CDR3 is TGTGCCAGCTCGACTGGCAATCAGCCCCAGCATTTT. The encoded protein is CASSTGNQPQHF.

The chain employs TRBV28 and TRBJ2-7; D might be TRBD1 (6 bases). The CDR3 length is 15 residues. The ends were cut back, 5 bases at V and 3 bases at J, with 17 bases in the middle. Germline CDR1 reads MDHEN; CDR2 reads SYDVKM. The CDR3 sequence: CASSPPTGSGYEQYF. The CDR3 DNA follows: TGTGCCAGCAGTCCCCCCACAGGGAGCGGCTACGAGCAGTACTTC. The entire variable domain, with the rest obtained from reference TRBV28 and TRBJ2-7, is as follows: DVKVTQSSRYLVKRTGEKVFLECVQDMDHENMFWYRQDPGLGLRLIYFSYDVKMKEKGDIPEGYSVSREKKERFSLILESASTNQTSMYLCASSPPTGSGYEQYFGPGTRLTVT.

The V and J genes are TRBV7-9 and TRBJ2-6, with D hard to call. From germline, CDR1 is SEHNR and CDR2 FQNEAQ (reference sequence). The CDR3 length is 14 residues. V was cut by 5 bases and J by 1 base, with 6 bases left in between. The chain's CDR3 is CASSIQSGANVLTF. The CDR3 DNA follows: TGTGCCAGCAGCATCCAATCTGGGGCCAACGTCCTGACTTTC.

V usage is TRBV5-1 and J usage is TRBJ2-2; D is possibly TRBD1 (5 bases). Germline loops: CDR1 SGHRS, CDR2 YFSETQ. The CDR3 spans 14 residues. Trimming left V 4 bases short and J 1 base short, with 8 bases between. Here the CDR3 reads CASSRQGNTGELFF. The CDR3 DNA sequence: TGCGCCAGCAGCCGCCAGGGGAACACCGGGGAGCTGTTTTTT.

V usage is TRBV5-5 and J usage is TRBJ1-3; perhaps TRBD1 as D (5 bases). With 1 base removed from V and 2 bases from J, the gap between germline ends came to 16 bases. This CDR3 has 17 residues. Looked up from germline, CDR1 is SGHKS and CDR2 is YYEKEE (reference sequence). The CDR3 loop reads CASSLNRRGTAGNTIYF. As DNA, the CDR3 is TGTGCCAGCAGCTTGAATAGGCGGGGGACGGCTGGAAACACCATATATTTT.

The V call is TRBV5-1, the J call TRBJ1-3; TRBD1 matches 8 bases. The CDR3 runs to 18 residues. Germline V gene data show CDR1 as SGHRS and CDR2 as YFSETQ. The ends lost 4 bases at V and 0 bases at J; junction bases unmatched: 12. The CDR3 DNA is TGCGCCAGCAGCCCGGTGGGCACCGGACAGGGCTCTGGAAACACCATATATTTT. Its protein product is CASSPVGTGQGSGNTIYF.

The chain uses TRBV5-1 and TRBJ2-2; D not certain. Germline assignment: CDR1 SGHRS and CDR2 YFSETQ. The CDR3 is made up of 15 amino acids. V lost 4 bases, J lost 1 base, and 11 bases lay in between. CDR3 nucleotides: TGCGCCAGCAGCATAAACAGACAGAACACCGGGGAGCTGTTTTTT. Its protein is CASSINRQNTGELFF. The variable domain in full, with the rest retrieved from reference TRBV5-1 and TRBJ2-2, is KAGVTQTPRYLIKTRGQQVTLSCSPISGHRSVSWYQQTPGQGLQFLFEYFSETQRNKGNFPGRFSGRQFSNSRSEMNVSTLELGDSALYLCASSINRQNTGELFFGEGSRLTVL.

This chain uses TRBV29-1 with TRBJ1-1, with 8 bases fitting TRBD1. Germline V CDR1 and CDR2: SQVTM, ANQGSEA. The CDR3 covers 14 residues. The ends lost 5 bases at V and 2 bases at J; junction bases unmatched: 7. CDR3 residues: CSVRTGGYNTEAFF. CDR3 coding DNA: TGCAGCGTTCGTACAGGGGGGTACAACACTGAAGCTTTCTTT.

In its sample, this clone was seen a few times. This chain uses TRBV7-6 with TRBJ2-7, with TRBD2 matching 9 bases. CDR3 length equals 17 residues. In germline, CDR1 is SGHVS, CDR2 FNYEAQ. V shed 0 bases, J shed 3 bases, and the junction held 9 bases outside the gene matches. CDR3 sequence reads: CASSLASGRNRYYEQYF. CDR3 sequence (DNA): TGTGCCAGCAGCTTAGCTAGCGGGAGAAACCGGTACTACGAGCAGTACTTC.

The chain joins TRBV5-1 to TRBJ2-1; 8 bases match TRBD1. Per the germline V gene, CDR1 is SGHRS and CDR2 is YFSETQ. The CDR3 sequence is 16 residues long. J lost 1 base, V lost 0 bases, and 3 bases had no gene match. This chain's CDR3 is CASSLGQGASYNEQFF. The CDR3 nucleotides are TGCGCCAGCAGCTTGGGGCAGGGGGCGTCCTACAATGAGCAGTTCTTC.

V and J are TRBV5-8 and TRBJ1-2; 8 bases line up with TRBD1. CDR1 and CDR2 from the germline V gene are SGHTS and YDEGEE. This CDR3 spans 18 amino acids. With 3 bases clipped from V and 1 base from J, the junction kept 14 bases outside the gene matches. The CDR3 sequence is CASSSPPEKTGVNYGYTF. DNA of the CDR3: TGTGCCAGCAGCTCCCCACCAGAGAAGACAGGGGTTAACTATGGCTACACCTTC.

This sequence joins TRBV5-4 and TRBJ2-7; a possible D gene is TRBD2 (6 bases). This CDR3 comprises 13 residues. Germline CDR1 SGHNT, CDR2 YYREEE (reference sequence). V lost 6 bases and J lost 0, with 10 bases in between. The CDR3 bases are TGTGCCAGCACCCCCGGGGGCTCCTACGAGCAGTACTTC. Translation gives CASTPGGSYEQYF.

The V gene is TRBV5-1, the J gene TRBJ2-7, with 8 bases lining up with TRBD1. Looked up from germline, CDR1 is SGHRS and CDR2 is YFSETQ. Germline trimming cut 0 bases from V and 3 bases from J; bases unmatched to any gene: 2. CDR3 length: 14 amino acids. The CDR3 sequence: CASSLGGQGYEQYF. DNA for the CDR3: TGCGCCAGCAGCTTGGGAGGACAGGGCTACGAGCAGTACTTC.

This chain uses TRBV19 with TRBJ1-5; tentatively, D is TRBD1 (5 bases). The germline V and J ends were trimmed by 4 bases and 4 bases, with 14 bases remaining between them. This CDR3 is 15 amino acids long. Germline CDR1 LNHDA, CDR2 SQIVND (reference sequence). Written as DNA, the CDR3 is TGTGCCAGTAGTAGGGACCCCGGGGGGAATCAGCCCCAGCATTTT. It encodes CASSRDPGGNQPQHF.

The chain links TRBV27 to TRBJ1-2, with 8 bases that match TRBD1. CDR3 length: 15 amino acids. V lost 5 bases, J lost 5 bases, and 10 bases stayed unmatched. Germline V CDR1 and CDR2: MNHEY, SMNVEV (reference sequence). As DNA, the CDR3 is TGTGCCAGCAGTCCTGGGACAGGCGCTTCGTATGGCTACACCTTC. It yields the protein CASSPGTGASYGYTF.

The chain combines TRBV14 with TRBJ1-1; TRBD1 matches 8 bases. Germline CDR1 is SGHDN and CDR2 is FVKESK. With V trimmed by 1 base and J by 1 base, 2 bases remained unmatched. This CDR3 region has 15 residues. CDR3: CASSQGQGSNTEAFF. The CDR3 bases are TGTGCCAGCAGCCAAGGACAGGGGTCGAACACTGAAGCTTTCTTT. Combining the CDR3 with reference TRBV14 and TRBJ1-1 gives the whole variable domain EAGVTQFPSHSVIEKGQTVTLRCDPISGHDNLYWYRRVMGKEIKFLLHFVKESKQDESGMPNNRFLAERTGGTYSTLKVQPAELEDSGVYFCASSQGQGSNTEAFFGQGTRLTVV.

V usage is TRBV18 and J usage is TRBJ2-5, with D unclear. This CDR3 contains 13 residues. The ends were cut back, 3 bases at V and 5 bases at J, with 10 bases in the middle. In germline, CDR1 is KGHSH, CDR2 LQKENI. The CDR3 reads CASSPPSRETQYF. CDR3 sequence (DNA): TGTGCCAGCTCACCGCCCTCCAGGGAGACCCAGTACTTC. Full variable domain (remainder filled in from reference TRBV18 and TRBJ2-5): NAGVMQNPRHLVRRRGQEARLRCSPMKGHSHVYWYRQLPEEGLKFMVYLQKENIIDESGMPKERFSAEFPKEGPSILRIQQVVRGDSAAYFCASSPPSRETQYFGPGTRLLVL.

The CDR3 reads CASSLVGARRDYTF. In nucleotides, the CDR3 is TGTGCCAGCAGCTTGGTGGGGGCGCGAAGGGACTACACCTTC. The chain recombines TRBV5-4 with TRBJ1-2; possibly TRBD1 for D (6 bases). The CDR3 consists of 14 residues. Germline values: CDR1 SGHNT, CDR2 YYREEE (reference sequence). Trimming shortened V by 0 bases and J by 10 bases, and 16 bases separated the two germline ends.

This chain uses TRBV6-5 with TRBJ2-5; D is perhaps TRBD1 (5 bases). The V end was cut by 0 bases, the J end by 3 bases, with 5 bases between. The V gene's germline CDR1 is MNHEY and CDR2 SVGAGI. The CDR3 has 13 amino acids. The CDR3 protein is CASSYSGEETQYF. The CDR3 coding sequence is TGTGCCAGCAGTTACTCAGGGGAAGAGACCCAGTACTTC.

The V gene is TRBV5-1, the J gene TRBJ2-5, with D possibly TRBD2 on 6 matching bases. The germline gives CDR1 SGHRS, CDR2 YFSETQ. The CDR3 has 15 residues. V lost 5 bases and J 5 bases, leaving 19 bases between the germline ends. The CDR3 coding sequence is TGCGCCAGCAGTCCAGCTTTAGCGGAGGTGGAGACCCAGTACTTC. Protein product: CASSPALAEVETQYF.

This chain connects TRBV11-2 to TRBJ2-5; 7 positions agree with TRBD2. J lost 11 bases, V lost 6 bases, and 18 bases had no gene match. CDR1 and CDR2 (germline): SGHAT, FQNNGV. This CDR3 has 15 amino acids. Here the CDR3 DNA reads TGTGCCAGCAGATATCTCTGGGGGTCACGGGGGGAGCAGTACTTC. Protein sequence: CASRYLWGSRGEQYF.

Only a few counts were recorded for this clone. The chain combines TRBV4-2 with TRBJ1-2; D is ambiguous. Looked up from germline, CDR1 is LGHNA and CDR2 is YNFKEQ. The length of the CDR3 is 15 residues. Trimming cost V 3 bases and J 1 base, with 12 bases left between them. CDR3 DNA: TGTGCCAGCAGCCAGCAATGGGAGGATAACTATGGCTACACCTTC. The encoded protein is CASSQQWEDNYGYTF.

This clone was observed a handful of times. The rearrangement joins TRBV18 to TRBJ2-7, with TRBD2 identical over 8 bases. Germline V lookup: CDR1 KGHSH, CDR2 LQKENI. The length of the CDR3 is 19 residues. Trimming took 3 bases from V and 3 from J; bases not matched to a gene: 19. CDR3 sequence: CASSPPTTTGGRLYYEQYF. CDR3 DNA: TGTGCCAGCTCACCCCCCACTACGACGGGAGGGCGCCTTTACTACGAGCAGTACTTC.

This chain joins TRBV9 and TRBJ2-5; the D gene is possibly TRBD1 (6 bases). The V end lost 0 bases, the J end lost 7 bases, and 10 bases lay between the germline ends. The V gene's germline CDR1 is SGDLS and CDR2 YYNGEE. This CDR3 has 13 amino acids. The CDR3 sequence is CASSVAEGGTQYF. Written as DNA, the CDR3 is TGTGCCAGCAGCGTAGCTGAAGGGGGGACCCAGTACTTC.

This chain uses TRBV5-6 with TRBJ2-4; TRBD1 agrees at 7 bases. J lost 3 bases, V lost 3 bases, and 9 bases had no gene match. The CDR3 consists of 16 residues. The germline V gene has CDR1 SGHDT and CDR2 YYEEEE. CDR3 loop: CASSYEQGKGKNIQYF. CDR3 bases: TGTGCCAGCAGCTATGAACAGGGGAAAGGCAAAAACATTCAGTACTTC. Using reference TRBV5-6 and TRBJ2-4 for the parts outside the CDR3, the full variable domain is DAGVTQSPTHLIKTRGQQVTLRCSPKSGHDTVSWYQQALGQGPQFIFQYYEEEERQRGNFPDRFSGHQFPNYSSELNVNALLLGDSALYLCASSYEQGKGKNIQYFGAGTRLSVL.

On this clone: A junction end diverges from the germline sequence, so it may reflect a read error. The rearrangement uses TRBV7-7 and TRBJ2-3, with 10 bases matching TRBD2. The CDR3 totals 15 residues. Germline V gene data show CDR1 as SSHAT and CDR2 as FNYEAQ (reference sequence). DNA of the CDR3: TGTGCTAGCAGTCCGGGACTAGCGAGGTCAGATACGCAGTATTTT. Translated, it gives CASSPGLARSDTQYF.

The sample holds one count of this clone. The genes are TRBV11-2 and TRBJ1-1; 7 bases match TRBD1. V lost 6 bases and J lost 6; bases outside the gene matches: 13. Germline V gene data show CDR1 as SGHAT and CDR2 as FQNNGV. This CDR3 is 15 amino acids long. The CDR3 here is CASSPGTRRGSEAFF. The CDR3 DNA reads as TGTGCCAGCAGTCCGGGGACCCGCAGGGGGTCTGAAGCTTTCTTT.

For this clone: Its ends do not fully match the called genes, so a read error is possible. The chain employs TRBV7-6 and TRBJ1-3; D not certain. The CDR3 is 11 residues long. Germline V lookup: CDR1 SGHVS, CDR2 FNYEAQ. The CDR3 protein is CASGLQNTIYF. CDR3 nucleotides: TGTGCCAGCGGCTTACAAAACACCATATATTTT.

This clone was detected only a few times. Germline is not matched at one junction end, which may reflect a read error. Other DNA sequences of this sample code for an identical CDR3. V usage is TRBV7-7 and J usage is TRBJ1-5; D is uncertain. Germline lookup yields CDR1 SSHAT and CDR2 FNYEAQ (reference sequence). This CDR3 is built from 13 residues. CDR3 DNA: TGTGCTAGCAGCTTAGCGCGAGGGCAGCCCCAGCATTTT. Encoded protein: CASSLARGQPQHF.

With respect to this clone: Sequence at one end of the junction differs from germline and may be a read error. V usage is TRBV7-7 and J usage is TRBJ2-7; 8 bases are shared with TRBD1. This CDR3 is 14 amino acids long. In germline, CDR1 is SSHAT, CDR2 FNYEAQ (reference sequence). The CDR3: CASSLGTGPYEQYF. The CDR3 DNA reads TGTGCTAGCAGCTTAGGGACAGGCCCCTACGAGCAGTACTTC.